A selection of T cell receptor beta chains follows, all from one sample in a study of shared clonotypes between healthy human individuals. Assay: immunoSEQ multiplex PCR; the TCRdb copy retains only in-frame clones and omits some. There are about 980,000 clones in the sample; about three quarters occur only once, and roughly 1.5% lies in the top ten. Sample: memory CD4+ T cells sorted from blood. All receptors derive from a young man in good health. Each CDR3 is given with its conserved first and last residue. A D gene is named only where the DNA matches it firmly.

CDR3aa: CASSIGSGFGEQYF
v_gene: TRBV19
d_gene: .
j_gene: TRBJ2-7

CDR3aa: CASQKTAQETQYF
v_gene: TRBV10-2
d_gene: .
j_gene: TRBJ2-5

CDR3aa: CAISELPEAEAFF
v_gene: TRBV10-3
d_gene: .
j_gene: TRBJ1-1

CDR3aa: CASSYGGAHTYEQYF
v_gene: TRBV6-6
d_gene: .
j_gene: TRBJ2-7

CDR3aa: CASGLGAPPDTQYF
v_gene: TRBV12-5
d_gene: .
j_gene: TRBJ2-3

CDR3aa: CASSLKGLGYNEQFF
v_gene: TRBV11-3
d_gene: TRBD2
j_gene: TRBJ2-1

CDR3aa: CASSLARGLDGYTF
v_gene: TRBV5-1
d_gene: TRBD1
j_gene: TRBJ1-2

CDR3aa: CASSFRDRSNTEAFF
v_gene: TRBV7-8
d_gene: TRBD1
j_gene: TRBJ1-1

CDR3aa: CAWRISLQGSNSPLHF
v_gene: TRBV30
d_gene: .
j_gene: TRBJ1-6

CDR3aa: CASTSGMGGYEQYF
v_gene: TRBV5-6
d_gene: .
j_gene: TRBJ2-7

CDR3aa: CAWRLQGSGEKLFF
v_gene: TRBV30
d_gene: TRBD1
j_gene: TRBJ1-4

CDR3aa: CASSFRDSGNTIYF
v_gene: TRBV5-8
d_gene: TRBD1
j_gene: TRBJ1-3

CDR3aa: CACGTGTAEAFF
v_gene: TRBV30
d_gene: TRBD1
j_gene: TRBJ1-1

CDR3aa: CASSLTGVGTDTQYF
v_gene: TRBV5-6
d_gene: TRBD1
j_gene: TRBJ2-3

CDR3aa: CASTKGGRGSYEQYF
v_gene: TRBV28
d_gene: .
j_gene: TRBJ2-7

CDR3aa: CASSVGSSYNSPLHF
v_gene: TRBV9
d_gene: .
j_gene: TRBJ1-6

CDR3aa: CASSVTGTGELFF
v_gene: TRBV2
d_gene: .
j_gene: TRBJ2-2

CDR3aa: CASSQDPPRTGNTGELFF
v_gene: TRBV4-3
d_gene: TRBD1
j_gene: TRBJ2-2

CDR3aa: CASTGGAPNIQYF
v_gene: TRBV25-1
d_gene: TRBD1
j_gene: TRBJ2-4

CDR3aa: CASTSDSKNIQYF
v_gene: TRBV19
d_gene: .
j_gene: TRBJ2-4

CDR3aa: CASKKGPMVYYEQYF
v_gene: TRBV28
d_gene: .
j_gene: TRBJ2-7

CDR3aa: CASSLARTGETQYF
v_gene: TRBV5-1
d_gene: .
j_gene: TRBJ2-5

CDR3aa: CASTRQPNQPQHF
v_gene: TRBV28
d_gene: .
j_gene: TRBJ1-5

CDR3aa: CASGGVTLGRYGYTF
v_gene: TRBV2
d_gene: .
j_gene: TRBJ1-2

CDR3aa: CASSDPGLAASQETQYF
v_gene: TRBV10-2
d_gene: TRBD2
j_gene: TRBJ2-5

CDR3aa: CASSLGGATEAFF
v_gene: TRBV7-9
d_gene: .
j_gene: TRBJ1-1

CDR3aa: CASSYGGIYNEQFF
v_gene: TRBV28
d_gene: .
j_gene: TRBJ2-1

CDR3aa: CASSIILNTEAFF
v_gene: TRBV2
d_gene: .
j_gene: TRBJ1-1

CDR3aa: CSVEDSLSGTEAFF
v_gene: TRBV29-1
d_gene: .
j_gene: TRBJ1-1

CDR3aa: CASSPQRGNTGELFF
v_gene: TRBV5-1
d_gene: TRBD2
j_gene: TRBJ2-2

CDR3aa: CASSVEGGTQYF
v_gene: TRBV9
d_gene: .
j_gene: TRBJ2-5

CDR3aa: CASSLLPGEYQPQHF
v_gene: TRBV5-1
d_gene: .
j_gene: TRBJ1-5

CDR3aa: CAWRYEWSSEQYF
v_gene: TRBV30
d_gene: .
j_gene: TRBJ2-7

CDR3aa: CAWGRTGTVAGAQYF
v_gene: TRBV30
d_gene: .
j_gene: TRBJ2-5

CDR3aa: CASRNSGGGYGYTF
v_gene: TRBV28
d_gene: TRBD1
j_gene: TRBJ1-2

CDR3aa: CASSSGQARAYEQYF
v_gene: TRBV5-1
d_gene: TRBD1
j_gene: TRBJ2-7

CDR3aa: CASSSRQGRGEKLFF
v_gene: TRBV28
d_gene: TRBD1
j_gene: TRBJ1-4

CDR3aa: CASSLGRGMNTEAFF
v_gene: TRBV7-2
d_gene: TRBD1
j_gene: TRBJ1-1

CDR3aa: CASSLREHGYTF
v_gene: TRBV28
d_gene: .
j_gene: TRBJ1-2

CDR3aa: CASSWGGGHYGYTF
v_gene: TRBV2
d_gene: TRBD1
j_gene: TRBJ1-2

CDR3aa: CASSPNRGVNEKLFF
v_gene: TRBV7-2
d_gene: .
j_gene: TRBJ1-4

CDR3aa: CASSPMRNEQFF
v_gene: TRBV18
d_gene: .
j_gene: TRBJ2-1

CDR3aa: CASTAGTGVESPLHF
v_gene: TRBV19
d_gene: TRBD1
j_gene: TRBJ1-6

CDR3aa: CASSQQDRGRSPLFF
v_gene: TRBV5-6
d_gene: TRBD1
j_gene: TRBJ1-4

CDR3aa: CASSLAGSNQPQHF
v_gene: TRBV7-2
d_gene: .
j_gene: TRBJ1-5

CDR3aa: CAWSTLSGTFDEQFF
v_gene: TRBV30
d_gene: TRBD2
j_gene: TRBJ2-1

CDR3aa: CASSQGTGYENIQYF
v_gene: TRBV7-2
d_gene: TRBD1
j_gene: TRBJ2-4

CDR3aa: CASSSTGAAYNSPLHF
v_gene: TRBV6-5
d_gene: TRBD1
j_gene: TRBJ1-6

CDR3aa: CASNHLTGEQYF
v_gene: TRBV7-8
d_gene: .
j_gene: TRBJ2-7

CDR3aa: CASRLAGADTQYF
v_gene: TRBV2
d_gene: TRBD2
j_gene: TRBJ2-3

CDR3aa: CASSEGGTARDEKLFF
v_gene: TRBV6-1
d_gene: TRBD1
j_gene: TRBJ1-4

CDR3aa: CASSARGGDTQYF
v_gene: TRBV9
d_gene: .
j_gene: TRBJ2-3

CDR3aa: CASSGPYHFTTNEKLFF
v_gene: TRBV18
d_gene: .
j_gene: TRBJ1-4

CDR3aa: CAWSDSYEQYF
v_gene: TRBV30
d_gene: .
j_gene: TRBJ2-7

CDR3aa: CASSRTSGSYNEQFF
v_gene: TRBV7-9
d_gene: TRBD2
j_gene: TRBJ2-1

CDR3aa: CASSDNKRGRLETQYF
v_gene: TRBV7-9
d_gene: .
j_gene: TRBJ2-5

CDR3aa: CAWSTGANVLTF
v_gene: TRBV30
d_gene: .
j_gene: TRBJ2-6